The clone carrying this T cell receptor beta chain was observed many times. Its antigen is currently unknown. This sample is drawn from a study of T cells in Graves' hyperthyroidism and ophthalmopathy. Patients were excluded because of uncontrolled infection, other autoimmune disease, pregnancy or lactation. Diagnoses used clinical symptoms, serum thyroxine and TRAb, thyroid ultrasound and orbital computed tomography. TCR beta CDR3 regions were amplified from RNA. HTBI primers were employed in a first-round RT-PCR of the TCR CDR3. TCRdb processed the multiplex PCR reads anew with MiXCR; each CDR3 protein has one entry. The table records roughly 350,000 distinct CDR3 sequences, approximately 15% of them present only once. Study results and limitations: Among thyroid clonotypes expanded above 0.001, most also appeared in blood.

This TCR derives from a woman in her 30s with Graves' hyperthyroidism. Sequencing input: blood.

CDR3 sequence: CASSFWSPGRAEKLFF. CDR3 DNA: TGTGCCAGCAGTTTTTGGTCGCCGGGACGAGCGGAAAAACTGTTTTTT. This chain connects TRBV28 to TRBJ1-4; weak D call: TRBD1 (5 bases). The CDR3 runs 16 residues. V shed 3 bases and J shed 8 bases, with 19 bases lying between them. Germline V gene lookup returns CDR1 MDHEN and CDR2 SYDVKM. Filled out from reference TRBV28 and TRBJ1-4, the complete variable domain reads DVKVTQSSRYLVKRTGEKVFLECVQDMDHENMFWYRQDPGLGLRLIYFSYDVKMKEKGDIPEGYSVSREKKERFSLILESASTNQTSMYLCASSFWSPGRAEKLFFGSGTQLSVL.